These 27 T cell receptor beta chains were all obtained from the same sample, sequenced in a study of blood T cell repertoires in COVID-19. Only in-frame clones appear in the TCRdb table, and some are missing; sequencing was by immunoSEQ multiplex PCR. The sample lists hundreds of thousands of clones, around 83% occurring once. The sequenced sample was peripheral blood. These receptors were collected from a woman aged 45-65 years with acute or convalescent COVID-19.

This chain links TRBV7-2 with TRBJ1-2, with D possibly matching TRBD1 (5 bases). Trimming took off 1 base at V and 6 bases at J, with 15 bases between the two ends. The CDR3 consists of 15 residues. The germline CDR1 and CDR2 sequences are SGHTA and FQGNSA. The CDR3 sequence is CASSLVGAGGDGYTF. The DNA of the CDR3 is TGTGCCAGCAGCTTAGTTGGGGCCGGAGGGGATGGCTACACCTTC.

CDR3 protein: CASSQRDKVTYF. The CDR3 bases are TGTGCCAGCAGCCAAAGGGACAAGGTCACTTACTTC. V and J are TRBV3-1 (or the pseudogene TRBV3-2) and TRBJ2-4; maybe TRBD1 (6 bases). Germline CDR1 LGHDT, CDR2 YNNKEL (reference sequence). The ends were cut back, 2 bases at V and 16 bases at J, with 15 bases in the middle. The CDR3 has 12 amino acids.

The V and J genes are TRBV7-2 and TRBJ2-2, with D uncertain. V dropped 2 bases and J dropped 6 bases, with 16 bases sitting between them. Germline V gene data show CDR1 as SGHTA and CDR2 as FQGNSA. The length of the CDR3 is 16 residues. The CDR3 region has the DNA TGTGCCAGCAGCTTATGGAGTCTAGGAGTAGCCGGGGAGCTGTTTTTT. Protein product: CASSLWSLGVAGELFF.

The V gene is TRBV15, the J gene TRBJ1-2, with TRBD1 as a possible D gene (6 bases). This CDR3 has 15 residues. Trimming removed 1 base at V and 4 bases at J, with 13 bases between. Germline CDR1 LNHNV, CDR2 YYDKDF (reference sequence). CDR3 protein: CATSRAVDRRYGYTF. In nucleotides, the CDR3 is TGTGCCACCAGCAGAGCCGTAGACAGGCGCTATGGCTACACCTTC.

Regarding this clone: At the DNA level, this CDR3 is encoded by other sequences in the same sample as well. This chain joins TRBV6-5 and TRBJ1-5, with D hard to call. The ends were cut back, 6 bases at V and 4 bases at J, with 10 bases in the middle. This CDR3 comprises 13 residues. CDR1 and CDR2 (germline): MNHEY, SVGAGI. The DNA for the CDR3 is TGTGCCAGCAGCCTTACGGGGAATCAGCCCCAGCATTTT. Its protein product is CASSLTGNQPQHF.

V usage is TRBV12-3 or TRBV12-4 and J usage is TRBJ2-2; D unresolved. The CDR3 spans 12 residues. V lost 6 bases and J lost 2, with 4 bases in between. This CDR3 is CASRSNTGELFF. In nucleotides, the CDR3 is TGTGCCAGCAGATCTAACACCGGGGAGCTGTTTTTT.

The CDR3 region is CASSLWTRETQYF. The CDR3 coding sequence is TGTGCCAGCAGCTTATGGACACGGGAGACCCAGTACTTC. The chain employs TRBV5-4 and TRBJ2-5, with a weak D call TRBD1 (5 bases). There are 13 residues in the CDR3. CDR1 is SGHNT, CDR2 YYREEE, per germline (reference sequence). Trimming shortened V by 2 bases and J by 5 bases, and 10 bases separated the two germline ends.

This chain links TRBV24-1 with TRBJ1-6, with 10 positions matching TRBD1. CDR1 is KGHDR, CDR2 SFDVKD, per germline. The trim removed 7 bases at V and 1 base at J, leaving 6 bases unmatched. This CDR3 is built from 17 residues. The CDR3 DNA reads as TGTGCCACCAGAAAGGGGACAGGGGAATCCTATAATTCACCCCTCCACTTT. Amino acid sequence: CATRKGTGESYNSPLHF.

This chain uses TRBV5-1 with TRBJ2-3; 8 bases fit TRBD2. The CDR3 length is 15 residues. Germline values: CDR1 SGHRS, CDR2 YFSETQ. V gave up 4 bases and J gave up 4 bases; unmatched junction bases: 8. CDR3 sequence reads: CASSTRGRGADTQYF. The CDR3 nucleotides are TGCGCCAGCAGCACGCGGGGGCGGGGGGCAGATACGCAGTATTTT.

The genes are TRBV9 and TRBJ2-3; D is unresolved. Germline V gene sequence: CDR1 SGDLS, CDR2 YYNGEE. The CDR3 is 14 residues long. V gave up 4 bases and J gave up 3 bases, with 12 bases separating them. The CDR3 sequence is CASSPRPGTDTQYF. The CDR3 DNA sequence: TGTGCCAGCAGCCCTCGGCCCGGGACAGATACGCAGTATTTT. The whole variable domain, remainder taken from reference TRBV9 and TRBJ2-3, is DSGVTQTPKHLITATGQRVTLRCSPRSGDLSVYWYQQSLDQGLQFLIQYYNGEERAKGNILERFSAQQFPDLHSELNLSSLELGDSALYFCASSPRPGTDTQYFGPGTRLTVL.

The chain uses TRBV6-2 or TRBV6-3 and TRBJ1-5; 7 bases align to TRBD1. This CDR3 is built from 14 residues. The J segment lost 7 bases and the V segment lost 5 bases, leaving 8 bases of the junction unmatched. Germline V gene data show CDR1 as MNHEY and CDR2 as SVGEGT. The CDR3 nucleotides are TGTGCCAGCAGTGGACAGGCTCAAGGGCAGCCCCAGCATTTT. Translated: CASSGQAQGQPQHF.

This rearrangement joins TRBV7-9 to TRBJ1-2; D is unresolved. This CDR3 comprises 15 residues. Germline values: CDR1 SEHNR, CDR2 FQNEAQ (reference sequence). Trimming left V 5 bases short and J 5 bases short, with 18 bases between. The CDR3 sequence: CASSPRGGSMYGYTF. The CDR3 DNA is TGTGCCAGCAGCCCTCGGGGAGGGAGTATGTATGGCTACACCTTC. Full variable domain (missing parts from reference TRBV7-9 and TRBJ1-2): DTGVSQNPRHKITKRGQNVTFRCDPISEHNRLYWYRQTLGQGPEFLTYFQNEAQLEKSRLLSDRFSAERPKGSFSTLEIQRTEQGDSAMYLCASSPRGGSMYGYTFGSGTRLTVV.

This clone has just one count. J is TRBJ2-7 and V is TRBV7-9; 9 nucleotides match TRBD2. The V segment lost 8 bases and the J segment 2 bases; nucleotides outside the gene matches: 4. CDR3 length: 13 residues. From germline, CDR1 is SEHNR and CDR2 FQNEAQ (reference sequence). CDR3 residues: CASVRTSAYEQYF. The CDR3 DNA sequence: TGTGCCAGCGTGAGGACTAGCGCCTACGAGCAGTACTTC.

The rearrangement joins TRBV7-9 to TRBJ2-7, with D perhaps TRBD1 (6 bases). Germline V gives CDR1 SEHNR, CDR2 FQNEAQ (reference sequence). The CDR3 totals 15 residues. V lost 3 bases and J 3 bases, leaving 15 bases between the germline ends. For the CDR3, the DNA is TGTGCCAGCAGCTTGGGGACACGGCAAAACTACGAGCAGTACTTC. Its protein is CASSLGTRQNYEQYF.

The rearrangement joins TRBV6-1 to TRBJ2-7; TRBD1 aligns across 8 bases. The CDR3 consists of 11 residues. Germline V gene sequence: CDR1 MNHNS, CDR2 SASEGT. V dropped 1 base and J dropped 12; count of bases not matched to a gene: 2. As DNA, the CDR3 is TGTGCCAGCAGTGAAGTCGGGACAGGGTACTTC. Amino acid sequence: CASSEVGTGYF.

V is TRBV2 and J is TRBJ2-4; TRBD1 matches at 9 bases. The CDR3 extends over 12 amino acids. Germline V gene lookup returns CDR1 SNHLY and CDR2 FYNNEI. Trimming at V came to 7 bases and at J to 8 bases, leaving 3 bases not matched to a gene. The CDR3 sequence is CASKTGGHIQYF. CDR3 nucleotides: TGTGCCAGCAAGACAGGGGGGCACATTCAGTACTTC.

The chain combines TRBV3-1 (or the pseudogene TRBV3-2) with TRBJ1-4; D remains ambiguous. CDR3 length: 13 residues. V lost 3 bases to trimming and J lost 7 bases, with 9 bases between them. Germline CDR1 and CDR2: LGHDT and YNNKEL (reference sequence). The CDR3 DNA reads TGTGCCAGCAGCCACTACGGGAGTGAAAAACTGTTTTTT. Its translation: CASSHYGSEKLFF.

V gene TRBV6-5 combines with J gene TRBJ2-1; the match to TRBD2 covers 11 bases. This CDR3 spans 14 amino acids. V gave up 7 bases and J gave up 6 bases; unmatched junction bases: 5. The germline V gene encodes CDR1 MNHEY and CDR2 SVGAGI. In DNA, the CDR3 is TGTGCCAGCATCCTAGCGGGAGGCAGCAATGAGCAGTTCTTC. This gives the protein CASILAGGSNEQFF.

V and J are TRBV28 and TRBJ1-1, with D perhaps matching TRBD1 (5 bases). V shed 7 bases and J shed 10 bases, with 16 bases lying between them. Germline-derived CDR1 and CDR2 are MDHEN and SYDVKM. CDR3 size: 12 residues. This CDR3 reads CASTSGPQGAFF. As DNA, the CDR3 is TGTGCCAGCACCTCAGGTCCCCAGGGAGCTTTCTTT. Variable domain in full (rest from reference TRBV28 and TRBJ1-1): DVKVTQSSRYLVKRTGEKVFLECVQDMDHENMFWYRQDPGLGLRLIYFSYDVKMKEKGDIPEGYSVSREKKERFSLILESASTNQTSMYLCASTSGPQGAFFGQGTRLTVV.

The CDR3 DNA is TGTGCCTGGAGTGACCACAGGCAAGAGACCCAGTACTTC. Amino acid sequence: CAWSDHRQETQYF. The chain joins TRBV30 to TRBJ2-5, with D tentatively TRBD1 (5 bases). Germline CDR1 reads GTSNPN; CDR2 reads SVGIG (reference sequence). V was cut by 1 base and J by 2 bases, with 8 bases left in between. This CDR3 comprises 13 residues.

This clone was recorded once. The CDR3 DNA follows: TGTGCCAGCAGCTTGCGCATCTACAATGAGCAGTTCTTC. Translation gives CASSLRIYNEQFF. The chain is built from TRBV11-1 and TRBJ2-1; D gene uncertain. V was trimmed by 3 bases and J by 3 bases, leaving 6 bases between them. The length of the CDR3 is 13 residues. Germline CDR1 reads SGHAT; CDR2 reads FQDESV (reference sequence).

This sequence joins TRBV6-2 or TRBV6-3 and TRBJ1-5; TRBD1 agrees at 8 bases. The junction had 9 bases not matched to a gene; V was cut back by 4 bases and J by 4 bases. The length of the CDR3 is 16 residues. The germline V gene encodes CDR1 MNHEY and CDR2 SVGEGT. The DNA for the CDR3 is TGTGCCAGCAGTTCCTGGACAGGGTCGGGGAATCAGCCCCAGCATTTT. This gives the protein CASSSWTGSGNQPQHF.

This rearrangement joins TRBV13 to TRBJ1-5; D gene unclear. The germline V gene has CDR1 PRHDT and CDR2 FYEKMQ (reference sequence). The CDR3 runs to 15 residues. Trimming removed 0 bases at V and 6 bases at J, with 12 bases between. DNA for the CDR3: TGTGCCAGCAGCTTAGGCTTCGGGATGGGTCAGCCCCAGCATTTT. Protein: CASSLGFGMGQPQHF. Filled out from reference TRBV13 and TRBJ1-5, the complete variable domain reads AAGVIQSPRHLIKEKRETATLKCYPIPRHDTVYWYQQGPGQDPQFLISFYEKMQSDKGSIPDRFSAQQFSDYHSELNMSSLELGDSALYFCASSLGFGMGQPQHFGDGTRLSIL.

The sample holds a few counts of this clone. The chain joins TRBV7-7 to TRBJ2-2, with 9 positions matching TRBD2. This CDR3 spans 15 amino acids. Germline loops: CDR1 SSHAT, CDR2 FNYEAQ (reference sequence). The V and J ends lost 5 bases and 3 bases, in that order; junction bases with no gene match: 4. CDR3 in DNA: TGTGCCAGCAGCGAGGGACTAGCCGACACCGGGGAGCTGTTTTTT. Amino acids: CASSEGLADTGELFF.

This clone was counted only a few times. The V and J genes are TRBV6-5 and TRBJ1-6; TRBD1 agrees at 7 bases. This CDR3 region has 14 residues. After removal of 6 bases from V and 6 bases from J, the junction contained 5 bases not matched to a gene. The germline CDR1 and CDR2 sequences are MNHEY and SVGAGI. The CDR3 loop reads CASSGDSGNSPLHF. DNA of the CDR3: TGTGCCAGCAGCGGGGACAGCGGTAATTCACCCCTCCACTTT.

This clone was observed a few times. The V gene is TRBV12-3 or TRBV12-4, the J gene TRBJ1-3; D uncertain. The length of the CDR3 is 13 residues. Trimming took off 3 bases at V and 0 bases at J, with 3 bases between the two ends. As DNA, the CDR3 is TGTGCCAGCAGTTTGTACTCTGGAAACACCATATATTTT. It is translated as CASSLYSGNTIYF.

The chain couples TRBV5-5 to TRBJ1-1, with a possible D match to TRBD1 (5 bases). CDR1 SGHKS and CDR2 YYEKEE come from the germline V gene (reference sequence). Trimming removed 5 bases from V and 0 bases from J, with 11 bases in between. The CDR3 contains 14 residues. The CDR3 spells CASRPGRMNTEAFF. DNA for the CDR3: TGTGCCAGCAGACCAGGGCGGATGAACACTGAAGCTTTCTTT.